Given below is one T cell receptor beta chain in context. Its antigen is unknown. The data were produced by immunoSEQ multiplex PCR, yet TCRdb's version contains in-frame clones alone and is incomplete. The sample has 70,000 to 85,000 clones; 94% are singletons. This sample is part of a study of OX40 agonist ivuxolimab in advanced cancers. Study information: Patients were treated with ivuxolimab, an agonistic anti-OX40 (CD134) antibody. Study-level points and caveats: Specificity for antigen went undetermined in the expanded peripheral T cells.

The cohort excluded patients with autoimmune disease history or systemic immunosuppression. This CDR3 region has 16 residues. V was trimmed by 0 bases and J by 6 bases, leaving 16 bases between them. Germline CDR1 MNHNY, CDR2 SVGAGI (reference sequence). The TCR originated in an adult with an advanced solid tumor such as melanoma, head and neck, liver or kidney cancer. The V gene is TRBV6-6, the J gene TRBJ2-3; D is ambiguous. Specimen: CD4+ or CD8+ T cells sorted from blood, collected in a trial of the OX40 agonist ivuxolimab. The CDR3 DNA sequence: TGTGCCAGCAGTTACTCGGTATGGCTCCCCCAGGATACGCAGTATTTT. Its protein is CASSYSVWLPQDTQYF.